Shown below are 20 T cell receptor beta chains from a single sample sequenced in a study of chemoradiotherapy in HPV16-positive cancers. Profiled with immunoSEQ multiplex PCR; TCRdb holds only in-frame clones, not every one. The data hold 20,000 or so clones, with approximately 90% observed a single time. Sequencing used blood, obtained from a patient who underwent chemoradiotherapy. The receptor source for this set is a human donor with HPV-associated anogenital cancer.

The chain uses TRBV25-1 and TRBJ1-1; 11 bases are a match to TRBD1. Per germline, CDR1 MGHDK and CDR2 SYGVNS. The CDR3 loop spans 14 amino acids. The junction had 6 bases not matched to a gene; V was cut back by 3 bases and J by 9 bases. The CDR3 is CASSDPGTGGKAFF. As DNA, the CDR3 is TGTGCCAGCAGTGACCCCGGGACAGGGGGGAAAGCTTTCTTT.

The genes are TRBV27 and TRBJ1-4; TRBD1 is a possible D gene (6 bases). The CDR3 spans 18 residues. CDR1 is MNHEY, CDR2 SMNVEV, per germline (reference sequence). Trimming took off 7 bases at V and 0 bases at J, with 21 bases between the two ends. In DNA form, the CDR3 reads TGTGCCAGCACCTTACGACCGGGGGCCGACGCAACTAATGAAAAACTGTTTTTT. Its translation is CASTLRPGADATNEKLFF.

Here the CDR3 reads CASSAGVSSYNEQFF. The CDR3 DNA sequence: TGTGCCAGCAGCGCCGGGGTCAGCTCCTACAATGAGCAGTTCTTC. The chain carries TRBV7-2 and TRBJ2-1, with D possibly matching TRBD2 (5 bases). Germline-derived CDR1 and CDR2 are SGHTA and FQGNSA. This CDR3 has 15 amino acids. With 5 bases removed from V and 0 bases from J, the gap between germline ends came to 11 bases. Full variable domain (outside the CDR3, taken from reference TRBV7-2 and TRBJ2-1): GAGVSQSPSNKVTEKGKDVELRCDPISGHTALYWYRQSLGQGLEFLIYFQGNSAPDKSGLPSDRFSAERTGGSVSTLTIQRTQQEDSAVYLCASSAGVSSYNEQFFGPGTRLTVL.

The gene calls are TRBV5-1 and TRBJ2-7; TRBD2 matches 13 bases. Germline loops: CDR1 SGHRS, CDR2 YFSETQ. V lost 5 bases, J lost 4 bases, and 6 bases stayed unmatched. The CDR3 length is 15 residues. CDR3 region: CASRTSGGGAYEQYF. DNA for the CDR3: TGCGCCAGCAGAACTAGCGGGGGGGGAGCTTACGAGCAGTACTTC. The full variable domain, with the rest looked up from reference TRBV5-1 and TRBJ2-7, is KAGVTQTPRYLIKTRGQQVTLSCSPISGHRSVSWYQQTPGQGLQFLFEYFSETQRNKGNFPGRFSGRQFSNSRSEMNVSTLELGDSALYLCASRTSGGGAYEQYFGPGTRLTVT.

The V gene is TRBV2, the J gene TRBJ2-1, with TRBD2 matching 8 bases. There are 17 residues in the CDR3. Germline V gene sequence: CDR1 SNHLY, CDR2 FYNNEI. With V trimmed by 7 bases and J by 2 bases, 13 bases remained unmatched. The CDR3 here is CASTNIDTSGPYNEQFF. The CDR3 coding sequence is TGTGCCAGCACAAACATCGATACTAGCGGCCCCTACAATGAGCAGTTCTTC.

This rearrangement joins TRBV4-2 to TRBJ1-3; D is ambiguous. The CDR3 has 12 residues. Trimming removed 3 bases at V and 4 bases at J, with 4 bases between. In germline, CDR1 is LGHNA, CDR2 YNFKEQ. CDR3 amino acids: CASSHWGNTIYF. The CDR3 DNA sequence: TGTGCCAGCAGCCATTGGGGAAACACCATATATTTT.

The chain joins TRBV2 to TRBJ1-3, with a possible D match to TRBD1 (5 bases). Deletions cut 4 bases from V and 4 bases from J, with 5 bases between. The CDR3 is made up of 12 amino acids. Germline V gene data show CDR1 as SNHLY and CDR2 as FYNNEI. The CDR3 region has the DNA TGTGCCAGCAGTGGACAGGGAAACACCATATATTTT. Residues: CASSGQGNTIYF.

This sequence joins TRBV19 and TRBJ1-5, with TRBD1 identical over 10 bases. The CDR3 extends over 16 amino acids. From germline, CDR1 is LNHDA and CDR2 SQIVND (reference sequence). J lost 4 bases, V lost 3 bases, and 6 bases had no gene match. The DNA of the CDR3 is TGTGCCAGTAGTATTCGCCGACAGGGGGCGAATCAGCCCCAGCATTTT. Its translation: CASSIRRQGANQPQHF. Based on the CDR3 plus reference TRBV19 and TRBJ1-5, the full variable domain is DGGITQSPKYLFRKEGQNVTLSCEQNLNHDAMYWYRQDPGQGLRLIYYSQIVNDFQKGDIAEGYSVSREKKESFPLTVTSAQKNPTAFYLCASSIRRQGANQPQHFGDGTRLSIL.

This clone was found a few times. V gene TRBV30 combines with J gene TRBJ1-1; 7 nucleotides line up with TRBD1. This CDR3 has 14 residues. The V gene end was trimmed by 7 bases and the J gene end by 4 bases; junction bases not matched to a gene: 12. Germline CDR1 GTSNPN, CDR2 SVGIG (reference sequence). CDR3 protein: CASSGGGRSTEAFF. In DNA, the CDR3 is TGTGCCTCATCAGGGGGAGGTAGGTCCACTGAAGCTTTCTTT.

V gene TRBV19 combines with J gene TRBJ1-2; no clear D. The CDR3 totals 13 residues. The germline V gene has CDR1 LNHDA and CDR2 SQIVND (reference sequence). V shed 3 bases and J shed 4 bases, with 9 bases lying between them. The CDR3 protein is CASSIEAGYGYTF. As DNA, the CDR3 is TGTGCCAGTAGTATCGAGGCCGGCTATGGCTACACCTTC.

This sequence joins TRBV5-1 and TRBJ2-7, with 10 bases matching TRBD2. Germline CDR1 is SGHRS and CDR2 is YFSETQ. The CDR3 spans 17 residues. The ends lost 4 bases at V and 3 bases at J; junction bases unmatched: 13. The CDR3 reads CASSTGTSVFPLYEQYF. In nucleotides, the CDR3 is TGCGCCAGCAGCACCGGGACTAGCGTTTTCCCTCTCTACGAGCAGTACTTC.

The V call is TRBV7-3, the J call TRBJ2-1; 11 positions match TRBD2. Unmatched junction bases numbered 6, after V lost 5 bases and J lost 6 bases. The CDR3 has 15 amino acids. From germline, CDR1 is SGHTA and CDR2 FQGTGA. This CDR3 is CASSISSGGFNEQFF. CDR3 sequence (DNA): TGTGCCAGCAGCATCTCTAGCGGGGGGTTCAATGAGCAGTTCTTC.

The rearrangement uses TRBV7-8 and TRBJ2-2, with 15 bases matching TRBD2. CDR3 length: 19 residues. After removal of 5 bases from V and 6 bases from J, the junction contained 13 bases not matched to a gene. Germline V CDR1 and CDR2: SGHVS, FQNEAQ. CDR3 loop: CASSAPGLAGGGWAGELFF. The DNA for the CDR3 is TGTGCCAGCAGCGCTCCGGGACTAGCGGGGGGCGGCTGGGCCGGGGAGCTGTTTTTT.

This chain connects TRBV15 to TRBJ1-1; D is perhaps TRBD1 (5 bases). The length of the CDR3 is 13 residues. V lost 0 bases to trimming and J lost 6 bases, with 8 bases between them. Germline CDR1 and CDR2: LNHNV and YYDKDF (reference sequence). DNA of the CDR3: TGTGCCACCAGCAGAGATCCGGGGGCTGAAGCTTTCTTT. It translates to CATSRDPGAEAFF.

This CDR3 reads CASSYATASEAFF. For the CDR3, the DNA is TGTGCCAGCAGTTACGCGACAGCCTCAGAAGCTTTCTTT. J is TRBJ1-1 and V is TRBV6-5; a weak D match, TRBD1 (5 bases). V was clipped by 2 bases and J by 8 bases, with 12 bases between them. The CDR3 spans 13 residues. The germline gives CDR1 MNHEY, CDR2 SVGAGI.

The rearrangement joins TRBV29-1 to TRBJ1-2; TRBD1 matches 8 bases. V shed 7 bases and J 5 bases; nucleotides not matched to a gene: 6. CDR1 is SQVTM, CDR2 ANQGSEA, per germline. This CDR3 is 12 amino acids long. CDR3 nucleotides: TGCAGCGACCTTCGGACAGGGTATGGCTACACCTTC. Its translation: CSDLRTGYGYTF.

The rearrangement uses TRBV5-1 and TRBJ2-1; D unclear. The CDR3 is 15 residues long. V was cut by 0 bases and J by 8 bases, with 15 bases left in between. Germline assignment: CDR1 SGHRS and CDR2 YFSETQ. CDR3 DNA: TGCGCCAGCAGCTTGGAACAGCCTTATGGAGATGAGCAGTTCTTC. Its translation is CASSLEQPYGDEQFF.

V is TRBV30 and J is TRBJ1-6, with 7 bases matching TRBD1. The trim removed 0 bases at V and 10 bases at J, leaving 6 bases unmatched. This CDR3 is built from 14 residues. Germline CDR1 GTSNPN, CDR2 SVGIG (reference sequence). CDR3 nucleotide sequence: TGTGCCTGGAGTGTAGACAGGGTAAAATCACCCCTCCACTTT. Amino acid sequence: CAWSVDRVKSPLHF.

The rearrangement uses TRBV9 and TRBJ1-1; tentative D call: TRBD1 (5 bases). V was pared by 0 bases and J by 0 bases, with 12 bases between. The CDR3 is made up of 16 amino acids. The germline gives CDR1 SGDLS, CDR2 YYNGEE. The CDR3 nucleotides read TGTGCCAGCAGCGTAGGGGTCGGGGCCCTGAACACTGAAGCTTTCTTT. It translates to CASSVGVGALNTEAFF.

V is TRBV30 and J is TRBJ2-7; 10 positions match TRBD1. Germline loops: CDR1 GTSNPN, CDR2 SVGIG (reference sequence). With 3 bases clipped from V and 4 bases from J, the junction kept 6 bases outside the gene matches. The CDR3 spans 14 residues. CDR3 loop: CAWRPGTGEYEQYF. The CDR3 DNA sequence: TGTGCCTGGAGACCCGGGACAGGGGAATACGAGCAGTACTTC.